A single sample gave rise to the 2 T cell receptor beta chains below, sequenced in a study of regulatory T cells in long-lasting Graves disease. This sample's time point: persistent/refractory GD, antithyroid drugs over 5 years with positive TRAb. After RNA was extracted from PBMCs, the TCR library was made from it. Sequencing libraries for TCR beta were prepared with iRepertoire HTBI primers and Arm-PCR of CDR3 regions. A single record per CDR3 protein comes from TCRdb applying MiXCR to the multiplex PCR reads. The sample yields about 660,000 distinct CDR3 sequences, about 30% seen once. The sequencing used peripheral blood mononuclear cells (PBMCs), collected when the disease was refractory, from a patient treated with antithyroid drugs. All receptors come from a female donor with Graves disease.

The chain has TRBV18 and TRBJ1-1; the D gene is possibly TRBD1 (6 bases). The CDR3 has 15 residues. The V gene lost 3 bases and the J gene lost 1 base, with 12 bases spanning the gap. From germline, CDR1 is KGHSH and CDR2 LQKENI. The CDR3 coding sequence is TGTGCCAGCTCACCGCTACCGACAGGGAACACTGAAGCTTTCTTT. Protein product: CASSPLPTGNTEAFF.

This clonotype has a count of ten or more. The chain links TRBV2 to TRBJ1-1; a possible D gene is TRBD1 (5 bases). CDR1 and CDR2 (germline): SNHLY, FYNNEI. The ends were cut back, 7 bases at V and 2 bases at J, with 11 bases in the middle. The CDR3 has 13 amino acids. CDR3 sequence (DNA): TGTGCCAGCACGGGGGAATTAAACACTGAAGCTTTCTTT. The encoded protein is CASTGELNTEAFF.